These T cell receptor beta chains were read from a single sample in a study of cytomegalovirus exposure and HLA in healthy donors. The method was immunoSEQ multiplex PCR; TCRdb's version includes in-frame clones alone and lacks a portion of them. This repertoire shows 60,000 to 85,000 clones, around 94% found once; its top ten account for 1.5% to 1.7%. Specimen: PBMCs. These receptors originate from a man aged 18 to 29 in good health and CMV-seropositive. CDR3s include the opening cysteine and the closing phenylalanine or tryptophan. The D gene is left open where the match is weak. Size tells how often a clone was seen (once, few, many) or the class of an expanded clone, and some rows leave it out.

abundance	v_gene	j_gene	d_gene	CDR3aa	CDR3nt
.	TRBV14	TRBJ2-5	.	CASSQDLARGETQYF	TGTGCCAGCAGCCAAGATTTGGCGAGGGGGGAGACCCAGTACTTC
.	TRBV19	TRBJ2-7	.	CASSSRQSATTYEQYF	TGTGCCAGTAGTTCCCGACAGTCCGCTACTACCTACGAGCAGTACTTC
once	TRBV13	TRBJ2-3	TRBD1	CASSSTGDSTDTQYF	TGTGCCAGCAGTTCGACAGGGGACAGCACAGATACGCAGTATTTT
.	TRBV6-5	TRBJ2-3	.	CASSSGSGTDTQYF	TGTGCCAGCAGTAGCGGGTCAGGCACAGATACGCAGTATTTT
.	TRBV6-1	TRBJ1-5	TRBD1	CASREQGEMNQPQHF	TGTGCCAGCAGAGAACAGGGGGAGATGAATCAGCCCCAGCATTTT
.	TRBV28	TRBJ2-3	TRBD2	CASSSLAGGRLTQYF	TGTGCCAGCAGTTCACTAGCGGGAGGGCGCCTTACGCAGTATTTT
.	TRBV5-1	TRBJ1-2	.	CASRPLGAYGYTF	TGCGCCAGCAGACCCTTGGGGGCCTATGGCTACACCTTC
.	TRBV25-1	TRBJ2-1	.	CASSLGVSGYEQFF	TGTGCCAGCAGCCTGGGGGTTAGCGGATATGAGCAGTTCTTC
.	TRBV10-1	TRBJ2-7	.	CASSDFQGSPYEQYF	TGCGCCAGCAGTGACTTTCAGGGTTCACCCTACGAGCAGTACTTC
.	TRBV9	TRBJ1-1	.	CASSPYRVNTEAFF	TGTGCCAGCAGCCCCTACAGGGTGAACACTGAAGCTTTCTTT
.	TRBV6-5	TRBJ1-1	.	CASSYRRQGTEAFF	TGTGCCAGCAGTTATAGGAGGCAAGGAACTGAAGCTTTCTTT
.	TRBV7-7	TRBJ2-3	TRBD2	CASSLRSGAGGSTDTQYF	TGTGCTAGCAGCTTACGGTCTGGGGCGGGAGGAAGCACAGATACGCAGTATTTT
.	TRBV4-2	TRBJ1-4	.	CASSQETVLQNEKLFF	TGTGCCAGCAGCCAGGAGACGGTCCTCCAGAATGAAAAACTGTTTTTT
.	TRBV2	TRBJ1-2	.	CASSSSGGIYGYTF	TGTGCCAGCAGTTCGTCGGGGGGCATCTATGGCTACACCTTC
.	TRBV9	TRBJ2-1	.	CASSSRTGNEQFF	TGTGCCAGCAGCTCCCGAACCGGGAATGAGCAGTTCTTC
.	TRBV30	TRBJ1-5	TRBD1	CAWSPGQGIKPQHF	TGTGCCTGGAGCCCCGGACAGGGGATTAAGCCCCAGCATTTT
.	TRBV5-4	TRBJ2-7	TRBD2	CASSLGQRGGRAYEQYF	TGTGCCAGCAGCTTGGGTCAACGGGGCGGGAGGGCCTACGAGCAGTACTTC
.	TRBV9	TRBJ2-5	TRBD2	CASSAAGTSDETQYF	TGTGCCAGCAGCGCGGCCGGGACTAGTGACGAGACCCAGTACTTC
.	TRBV27	TRBJ1-4	.	CASSLGISREKLFF	TGTGCCAGCAGCCTCGGGATAAGCCGTGAAAAACTGTTTTTT
.	TRBV28	TRBJ1-1	TRBD1	CASSSQGALAFF	TGTGCCAGCAGTTCGCAGGGGGCGCTAGCTTTCTTT
.	TRBV6-6	TRBJ1-1	.	CASSYGAGLNTEAFF	TGTGCCAGCAGTTACGGTGCAGGGTTAAACACTGAAGCTTTCTTT
.	TRBV11-3	TRBJ1-1	.	CASSPGRGAFF	TGTGCCAGCAGCCCGGGACGGGGGGCTTTCTTT
.	TRBV5-6	TRBJ2-7	TRBD1	CASSLRTGRYEQYF	TGTGCCAGCAGCTTAAGGACAGGGCGGTACGAGCAGTACTTC
.	TRBV27	TRBJ1-2	.	CASSLGQSYGYTF	TGTGCCAGCAGTTTAGGTCAGTCCTATGGCTACACCTTC